This T cell receptor beta chain was profiled in a study of sequential checkpoint blockade in melanoma. Study details: Randomization was 1:1 between first-line nivolumab→ipilimumab and ipilimumab→nivolumab. About 90 pretreatment tumor DNA samples were TCRβ immunosequenced. After both sequences, patients received maintenance nivolumab. Over 20 patients had matched tumor biopsies before treatment and at week 13 after nivolumab or ipilimumab alone.

Per the germline V gene, CDR1 is KGHSH and CDR2 is LQKENI. This CDR3 spans 12 amino acids. Trimming removed 2 bases at V and 2 bases at J, with 4 bases between. This table comes from immunoSEQ multiplex PCR, and its TCRdb copy is limited to in-frame clones, with some not included. Here the sample spans roughly 20,000 clones, 60% to 75% being singletons. Treatment described: randomized to nivolumab then ipilimumab (arm A) or the reverse (arm B). The sample here was tumor tissue (inferred from file names), taken from a patient given nivolumab and ipilimumab in sequence. The TCR was taken from a human donor with melanoma. V gene TRBV18 combines with J gene TRBJ2-7; no reliable D call. The CDR3 sequence is CASSPTAYEQYF. The CDR3 coding sequence is TGTGCCAGCTCACCAACCGCCTACGAGCAGTACTTC. The variable domain in full, with the rest retrieved from reference TRBV18 and TRBJ2-7, is NAGVMQNPRHLVRRRGQEARLRCSPMKGHSHVYWYRQLPEEGLKFMVYLQKENIIDESGMPKERFSAEFPKEGPSILRIQQVVRGDSAAYFCASSPTAYEQYFGPGTRLTVT.